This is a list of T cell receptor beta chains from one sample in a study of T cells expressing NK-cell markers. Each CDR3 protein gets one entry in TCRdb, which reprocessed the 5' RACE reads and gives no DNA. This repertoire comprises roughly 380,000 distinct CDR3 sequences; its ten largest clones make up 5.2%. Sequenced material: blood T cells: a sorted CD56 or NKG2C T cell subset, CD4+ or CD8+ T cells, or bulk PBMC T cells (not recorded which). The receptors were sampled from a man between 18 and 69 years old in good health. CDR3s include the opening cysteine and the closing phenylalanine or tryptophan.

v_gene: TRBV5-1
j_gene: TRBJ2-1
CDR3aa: CASSLGYGNNEQFF

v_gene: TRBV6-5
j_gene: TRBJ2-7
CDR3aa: CASSYGQGALAQYF

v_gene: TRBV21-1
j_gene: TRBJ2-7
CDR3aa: CASGGTRELQYEQYF

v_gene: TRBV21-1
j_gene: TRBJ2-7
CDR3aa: CASSKYTAWLEQYF

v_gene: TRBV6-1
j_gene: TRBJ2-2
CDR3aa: CASSESIVHTGELFF

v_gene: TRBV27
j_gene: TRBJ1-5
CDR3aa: CASSLFGQISNQPQHF

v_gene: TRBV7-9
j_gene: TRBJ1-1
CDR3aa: CASSLIYAGTNTEAFF

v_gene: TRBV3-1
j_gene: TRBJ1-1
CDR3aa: CASSQGTGGSGFKAFF

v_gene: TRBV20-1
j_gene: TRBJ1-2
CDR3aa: CSAGGQEPLGYTF

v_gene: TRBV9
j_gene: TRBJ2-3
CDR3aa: CASSVFQYTDTQYF

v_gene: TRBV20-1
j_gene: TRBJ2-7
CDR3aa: CSARNPGTASYEQYF

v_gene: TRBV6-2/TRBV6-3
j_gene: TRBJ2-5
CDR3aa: CASTPSGGKTQYF

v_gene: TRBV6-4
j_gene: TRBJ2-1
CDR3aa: CASSPEGSGGSSYNEQFF

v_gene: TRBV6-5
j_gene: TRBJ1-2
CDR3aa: CASSYSRRTENGYTF

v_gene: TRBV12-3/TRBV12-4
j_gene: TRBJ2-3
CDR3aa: CASSLLGPPTQYF

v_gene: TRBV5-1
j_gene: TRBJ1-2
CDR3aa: CASSQGDAVYGYTF

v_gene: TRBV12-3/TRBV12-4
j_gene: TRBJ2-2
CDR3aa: CASHHGTGQTGELFF

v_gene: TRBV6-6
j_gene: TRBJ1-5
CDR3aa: CASNSGYQPQHF

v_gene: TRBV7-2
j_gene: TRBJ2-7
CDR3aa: CASRHNLRSYEQYF

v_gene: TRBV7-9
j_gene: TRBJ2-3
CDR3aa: CASSRRQGTDTQYF

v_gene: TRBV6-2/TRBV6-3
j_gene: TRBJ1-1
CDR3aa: CASSYQNRGNTEAFF

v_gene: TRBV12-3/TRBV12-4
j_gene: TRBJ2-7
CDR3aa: CASSLGAVSTYEQYF

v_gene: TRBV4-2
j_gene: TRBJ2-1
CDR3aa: CASSHVLAGVYNEQFF

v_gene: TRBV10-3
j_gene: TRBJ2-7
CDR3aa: CAISGNGQGNEQYF

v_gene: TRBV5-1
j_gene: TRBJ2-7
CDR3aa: CASGSGTIFDEQYF

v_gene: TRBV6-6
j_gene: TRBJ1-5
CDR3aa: CASRTGGSQPQHF

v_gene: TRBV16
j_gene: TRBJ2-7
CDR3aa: CASSPWDGYEQYF

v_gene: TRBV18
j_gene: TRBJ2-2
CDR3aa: CASSRPYRAGGTGELFF

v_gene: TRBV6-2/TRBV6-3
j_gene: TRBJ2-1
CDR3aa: CASSDRAQGYNEQFF

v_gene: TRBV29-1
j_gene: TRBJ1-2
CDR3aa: CSVMGDGYGYTF

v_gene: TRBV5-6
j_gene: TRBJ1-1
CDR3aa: CASSLSDIRNTEAFF

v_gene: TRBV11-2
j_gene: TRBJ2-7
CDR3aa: CASSPGNVAYEQYF

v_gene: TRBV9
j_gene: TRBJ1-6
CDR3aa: CASSAGWGAPGSPLHF

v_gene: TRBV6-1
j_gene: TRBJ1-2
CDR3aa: CASSEAHHRQGSNHGYTF

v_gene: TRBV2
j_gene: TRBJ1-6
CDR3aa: CASRIYRTGVNSPLHF

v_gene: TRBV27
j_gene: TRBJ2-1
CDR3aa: CASSKRTQWPYYNEQFF

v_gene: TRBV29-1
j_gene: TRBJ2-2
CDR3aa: CSCGPRTGELFF

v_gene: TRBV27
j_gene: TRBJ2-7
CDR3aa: CASSLGVHYEQYF